The source of this T cell receptor beta chain is a study of T-cell memory formation after mild COVID-19. CDR3 length: 14 amino acids. The J segment lost 2 bases and the V segment lost 7 bases, leaving 6 bases of the junction unmatched. The germline CDR1 and CDR2 sequences are LNHDA and SQIVND (reference sequence). Findings of the study overall: Unconfirmed was the SARS-CoV-2 specificity of second-wave clones that peaked on day 37. CD4+ contracting clones were found mainly in CM and EM, and CD8+ ones in EMRA.

TCRdb reprocessed the 5' RACE reads via MiXCR and lists one record per CDR3 protein. This sample has just over 400,000 distinct CDR3 sequences, with roughly a quarter found just once. As regards this clonotype: Its antigen is not identified.

The V and J genes are TRBV19 and TRBJ2-7; 9 bases match TRBD1. The sequence derives from an adult woman who had mild COVID-19 (a few samples of this study predate the infection). Cell type and time point are not known. Sequencing was done on a sample of PBMCs or a T cell subset sorted from them (not recorded which). CDR3 sequence (DNA): TGTGCCAGTACCGCCCGGGACAGGGCCTACGAGCAGTACTTC. Protein sequence: CASTARDRAYEQYF.